These T cell receptor beta chains were read from a single sample in a study of blood T cell repertoires in COVID-19. Profiling relied on immunoSEQ multiplex PCR, and the TCRdb table lists in-frame clones only, not all of them. The table shows around 230,000 clones, with roughly 86% occurring only once. Sequenced sample: PBMCs or T cells enriched from blood (not recorded which). Every receptor here comes from a woman aged 35 to 49 with acute COVID-19. The conserved cysteine and the conserved F or W are not part of the CDR3 here. Each record gives: J gene, V gene, D gene, CDR3 protein. D genes are given only for firm matches.

TRBJ1-2,TRBV19,-,ASSSQQGSNGYT
TRBJ2-6,TRBV18,-,ASSLKGPRPGANVLT
TRBJ2-7,TRBV5-4,-,ALKSGFGGEQY
TRBJ2-3,TRBV5-1,TRBD2,ASSLVTSGADTQY
TRBJ2-7,TRBV7-8,TRBD2,ASSPGLEGQY
TRBJ2-5,TRBV4-1,-,ASSPQLLEEETQY
TRBJ2-3,TRBV19,TRBD1,ASKRQGRTDTQY
TRBJ2-1,TRBV5-1,TRBD2,ASSLAGTSGYNEQF
TRBJ2-2,TRBV21-1,-,ASTRAAGGNTGELF
TRBJ1-4,TRBV2,TRBD1,ASRYRGRYEKLF
TRBJ2-1,TRBV11-1,-,ASSLGGTYNEQF
TRBJ2-1,TRBV4-1,-,ASSPGGGSYNEQF
TRBJ2-7,TRBV30,TRBD2,AWSGLAGDEQY
TRBJ2-7,TRBV7-9,-,ASSLTSGQGNYEQY
TRBJ2-7,TRBV13,TRBD2,ASSLGATSGLTDEQY
TRBJ2-2,TRBV24-1,TRBD2,ATSGSGTTKMGTGELF
TRBJ2-5,TRBV9,TRBD2,ASSVAGGPYETQY
TRBJ1-2,TRBV29-1,-,SVVQDGYT
TRBJ1-6,TRBV30,TRBD1,AWSVGDRNSPLH
TRBJ1-3,TRBV11-3,TRBD1,ASSTSGTGGYTIY
TRBJ2-6,TRBV29-1,-,SVHNSGANVLT
TRBJ2-1,TRBV27,TRBD1,ASRDRVYNEQF
TRBJ2-7,TRBV5-4,-,ASSLDRVSYEQY
TRBJ1-4,TRBV25-1,-,ASSDRGKEKLF
TRBJ2-3,TRBV11-2,TRBD1,ASSFQTGRIDTQY
TRBJ2-3,TRBV9,TRBD2,ASSVAPREGGTDTQY
TRBJ1-4,TRBV30,TRBD1,ATKDRTTNEKLF
TRBJ2-7,TRBV3-1/TRBV3-2,TRBD2,ASSQTGLAGYEQY
TRBJ2-2,TRBV5-1,-,ASSLVPGNTGELF
TRBJ2-1,TRBV20-1,TRBD2,SASRAGPPNEQF
TRBJ2-3,TRBV9,-,ASSARGAPTDTQY
TRBJ1-4,TRBV7-8,-,ASSLVVPDSVIEKLF
TRBJ2-7,TRBV5-6,TRBD1,ASSLQAGTVDHEQY
TRBJ1-3,TRBV3-1/TRBV3-2,-,ASSQDLARAGNTIY
TRBJ2-5,TRBV7-7,TRBD2,ASSSGASGRAKTQY
TRBJ2-3,TRBV7-3,TRBD2,ASSLGNGRRDTQY
TRBJ2-7,TRBV5-1,TRBD1,ASSERQGAYEQY
TRBJ2-5,TRBV7-6,TRBD2,ASSYSGRSRETQY
TRBJ2-7,TRBV7-6,-,ASSLVDWGDRFHEQY
TRBJ1-5,TRBV19,-,ASSVSYSNQPQH
TRBJ2-2,TRBV7-6,TRBD1,ASSPLPTRQGRTGELF
TRBJ1-1,TRBV4-1,-,ASSQRQTNTEAF
TRBJ1-5,TRBV27,TRBD1,ASSPWTGEGQPQH
TRBJ1-1,TRBV6-4,-,ASREGGNTEAF
TRBJ2-7,TRBV3-1/TRBV3-2,-,ASSQRLLPSYEQY
TRBJ2-2,TRBV15,TRBD2,ATSRDRTSGRTGELF
TRBJ2-7,TRBV11-2,-,ASSPLRGDEQY